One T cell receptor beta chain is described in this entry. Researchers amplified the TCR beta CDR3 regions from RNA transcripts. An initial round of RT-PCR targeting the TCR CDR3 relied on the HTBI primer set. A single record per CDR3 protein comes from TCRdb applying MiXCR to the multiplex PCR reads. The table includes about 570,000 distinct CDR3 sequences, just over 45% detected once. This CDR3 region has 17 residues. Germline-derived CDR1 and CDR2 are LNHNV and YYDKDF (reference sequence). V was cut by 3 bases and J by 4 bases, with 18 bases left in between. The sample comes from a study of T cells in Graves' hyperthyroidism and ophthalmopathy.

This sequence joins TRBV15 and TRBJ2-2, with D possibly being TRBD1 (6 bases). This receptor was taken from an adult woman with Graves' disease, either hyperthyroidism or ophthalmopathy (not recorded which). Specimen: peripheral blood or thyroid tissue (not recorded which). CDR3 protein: CATSSARDRLSTGELFF. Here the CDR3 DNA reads TGTGCCACCAGCAGTGCTAGAGACAGGCTAAGCACCGGGGAGCTGTTTTTT.